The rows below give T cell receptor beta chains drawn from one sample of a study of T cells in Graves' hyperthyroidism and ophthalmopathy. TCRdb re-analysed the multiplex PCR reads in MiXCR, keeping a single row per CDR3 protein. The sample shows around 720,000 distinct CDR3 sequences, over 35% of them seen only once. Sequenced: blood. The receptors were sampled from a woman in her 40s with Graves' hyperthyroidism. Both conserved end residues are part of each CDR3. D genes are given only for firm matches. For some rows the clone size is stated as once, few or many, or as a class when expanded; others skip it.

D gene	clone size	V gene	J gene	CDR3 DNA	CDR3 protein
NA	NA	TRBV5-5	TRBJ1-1	TGTGCCAGCATCAAGGACCGGGTACACACTGAAGCTTTCTTT	CASIKDRVHTEAFF
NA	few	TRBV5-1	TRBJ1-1	TGCGCCAGCAGCGTGTTGGGGGGAAGTGCGAACACTGAAGCTTTCTTT	CASSVLGGSANTEAFF
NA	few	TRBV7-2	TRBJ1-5	TGTGCCAGCAGCTTAGAAGGACGGTATAGCAATCAGCCCCAGCATTTT	CASSLEGRYSNQPQHF
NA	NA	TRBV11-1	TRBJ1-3	TGTGCCAGCAGCCAGGACAACGCAGGAAACACCATATATTTT	CASSQDNAGNTIYF
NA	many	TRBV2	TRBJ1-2	TGTGCCAGCAGTGTGGGACCGCCGCCTAATAACTATGGCTACACCTTC	CASSVGPPPNNYGYTF
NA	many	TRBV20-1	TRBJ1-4	TGCAGTGCTAGAGAAGAAACTTCTAATGAAAAACTGTTTTTT	CSAREETSNEKLFF
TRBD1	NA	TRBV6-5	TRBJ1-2	TGTGCCGGCATCTACATGGACAGGGGTGGCTACACCTTC	CAGIYMDRGGYTF
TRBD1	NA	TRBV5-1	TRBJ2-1	TGCGCCAGCACGGCGGGACAGGGGTACAATGAGCAGTTCTTC	CASTAGQGYNEQFF
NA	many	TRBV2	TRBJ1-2	TGTGCCAGCAGTGAGTACGGCAACTATGGCTACACCTTC	CASSEYGNYGYTF
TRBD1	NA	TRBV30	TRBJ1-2	TGTGCCTGGAGTGCCCAGGGGGTGGATGGCTACACCTTC	CAWSAQGVDGYTF
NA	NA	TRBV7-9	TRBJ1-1	TGTGCCAGCTCCTCCCGGGACATTAACACTGAAGCTTTCTTT	CASSSRDINTEAFF
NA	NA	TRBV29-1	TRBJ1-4	TGCAGCGTTGAAGATCGGGGACCTAATGAAAAACTGTTTTTT	CSVEDRGPNEKLFF
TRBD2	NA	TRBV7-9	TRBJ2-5	TGTGCCAGCAGCCCCTCGGTCACTAGCGGGGGGGTAGAGACCCAGTACTTC	CASSPSVTSGGVETQYF
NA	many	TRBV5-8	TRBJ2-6	TGTGCCAGCAGCTTAGGCCGGAGGGCTGGGGCCAACGTCCTGACTTTC	CASSLGRRAGANVLTF
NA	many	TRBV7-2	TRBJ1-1	TGTGCCAGCAGCGTGGGACTAGGTTTTTTAGCTTTCTTT	CASSVGLGFLAFF
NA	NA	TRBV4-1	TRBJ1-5	TGCGCCAGCGGCCAAGTGTGGCCCACGGGGGGGAAACAGCCCCAGCATTTT	CASGQVWPTGGKQPQHF
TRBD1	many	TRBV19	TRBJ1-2	TGTGCCAGTAGTCCATGGGGACAGGGGGCGGATGGCTACACCTTC	CASSPWGQGADGYTF
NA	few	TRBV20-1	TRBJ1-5	TGCAGTGCTAGAGCGGACAGTGGTAATCAGCCCCAGCATTTT	CSARADSGNQPQHF
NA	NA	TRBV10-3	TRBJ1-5	TGTGCCATCAGCCCTGGGACCTCCGATAATCAGCCCCAGCATTTT	CAISPGTSDNQPQHF
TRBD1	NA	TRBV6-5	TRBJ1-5	TGTGCCATCAGTTACGCAGGGGGTCAGGGCAATCAGCCCCAGCATTTT	CAISYAGGQGNQPQHF